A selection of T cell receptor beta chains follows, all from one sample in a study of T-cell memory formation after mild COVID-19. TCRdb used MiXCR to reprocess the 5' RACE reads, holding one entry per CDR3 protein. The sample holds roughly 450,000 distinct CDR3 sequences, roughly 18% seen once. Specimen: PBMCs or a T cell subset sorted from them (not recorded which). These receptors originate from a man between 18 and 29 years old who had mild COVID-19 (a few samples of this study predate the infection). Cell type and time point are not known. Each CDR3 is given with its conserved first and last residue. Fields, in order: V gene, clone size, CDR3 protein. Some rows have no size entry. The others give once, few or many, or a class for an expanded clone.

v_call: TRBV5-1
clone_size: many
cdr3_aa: CASSGGPETQYF

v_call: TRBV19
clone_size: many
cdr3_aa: CASSMQGRTGELFF

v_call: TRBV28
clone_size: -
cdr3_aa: CASIPGTLSTDTQYF

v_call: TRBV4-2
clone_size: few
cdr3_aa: CASSQGSSGGTDTQYF

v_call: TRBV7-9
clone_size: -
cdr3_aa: CASSTYGYTF

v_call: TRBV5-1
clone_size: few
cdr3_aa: CASRDREGTGELFF

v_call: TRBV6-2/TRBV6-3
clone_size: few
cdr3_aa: CASSYGFGQPQETQYF

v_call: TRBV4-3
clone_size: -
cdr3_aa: CASSQGRTNYGYTF

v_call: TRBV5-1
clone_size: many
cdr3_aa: CASSAHLGQSGEQYF

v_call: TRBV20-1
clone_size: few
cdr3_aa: CSARNTRDRGYEQYF

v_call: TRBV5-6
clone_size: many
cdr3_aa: CASSPRGDEQFF

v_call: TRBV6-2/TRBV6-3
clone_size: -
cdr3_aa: CASSYLLAGGRNEQFF

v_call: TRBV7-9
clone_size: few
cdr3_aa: CASSFGSADEQFF

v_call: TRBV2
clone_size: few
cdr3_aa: CASRLDGSSMGYTF

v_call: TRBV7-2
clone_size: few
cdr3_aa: CASSVRGGWSTEAFF

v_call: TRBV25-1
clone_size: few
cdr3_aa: CASSDNRPSEAFF

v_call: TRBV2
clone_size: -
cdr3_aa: CASRSAGTEAFF

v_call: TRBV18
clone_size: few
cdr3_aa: CASSPQESNEKLFF

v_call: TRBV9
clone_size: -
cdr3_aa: CASSGTPHLTDTQYF

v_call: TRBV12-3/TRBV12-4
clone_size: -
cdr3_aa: CASSPGTGTKNEQYF

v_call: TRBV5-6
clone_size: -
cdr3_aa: CASSWRPGNTGELFF

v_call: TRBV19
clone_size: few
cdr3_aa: CASTFVPGELFF

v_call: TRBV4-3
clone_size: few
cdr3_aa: CASSQEEAYEQYF

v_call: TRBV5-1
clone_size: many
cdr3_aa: CASGTAEQGNQPQHF

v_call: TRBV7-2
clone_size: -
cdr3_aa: CASSLVRVNYGYTF

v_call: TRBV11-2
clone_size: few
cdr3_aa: CASSPGPEADTQYF

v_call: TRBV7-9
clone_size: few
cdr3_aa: CASRATGFSPYEQYF

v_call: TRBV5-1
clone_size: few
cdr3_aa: CASSFGTGYEQFF

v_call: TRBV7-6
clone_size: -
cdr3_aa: CASSLLTANTEAFF

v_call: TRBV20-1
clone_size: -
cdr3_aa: CSARTQGRGGYTF

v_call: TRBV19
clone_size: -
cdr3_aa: CASRGQGPQPQHF

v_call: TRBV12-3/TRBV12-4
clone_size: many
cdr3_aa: CASSSGTDIKGTEAFF